This T cell receptor beta chain was documented in a study of cytomegalovirus exposure and HLA in healthy donors. Regarding the study as a whole: Cytomegalovirus status was reportedly diagnosed by the classifier with high specificity and sensitivity.

Per the germline V gene, CDR1 is SGHNT and CDR2 is YYREEE (reference sequence). The CDR3 spans 15 residues. Trimming took off 0 bases at V and 1 base at J, with 8 bases between the two ends. A note on this clone: The antigen remains unidentified.

Sequenced by immunoSEQ multiplex PCR; TCRdb stores in-frame clones only, minus some. The sample comprises about 200,000 clones, around 87% of which are singletons, and more than 1.5% rests with the top ten. The chain is built from TRBV5-4 and TRBJ2-1, with D possibly TRBD2 on 6 matching bases. The TCR sequence derives from a woman under 30 in good health and CMV-seropositive. Input material: PBMCs. The DNA for the CDR3 is TGTGCCAGCAGCTTGGGACTAGTATCCTACAATGAGCAGTTCTTC. Protein product: CASSLGLVSYNEQFF.